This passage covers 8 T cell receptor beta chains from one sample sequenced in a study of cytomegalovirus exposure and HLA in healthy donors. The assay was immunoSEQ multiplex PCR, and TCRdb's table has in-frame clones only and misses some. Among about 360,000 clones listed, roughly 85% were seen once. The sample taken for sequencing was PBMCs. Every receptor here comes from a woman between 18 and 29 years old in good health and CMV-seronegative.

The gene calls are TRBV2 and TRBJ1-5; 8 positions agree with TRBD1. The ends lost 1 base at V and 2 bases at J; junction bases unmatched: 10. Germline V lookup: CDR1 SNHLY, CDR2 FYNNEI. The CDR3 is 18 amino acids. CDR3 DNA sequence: TGTGCCAGCAGTGAAGAAGAGGGGGACAGGACGGGCAATCAGCCCCAGCATTTT. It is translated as CASSEEEGDRTGNQPQHF.

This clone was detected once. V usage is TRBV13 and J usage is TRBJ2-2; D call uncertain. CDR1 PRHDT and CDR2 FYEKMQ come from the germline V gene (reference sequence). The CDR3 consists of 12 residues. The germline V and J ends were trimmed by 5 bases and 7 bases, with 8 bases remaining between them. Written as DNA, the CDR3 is TGTGCCAGCAGCCCCCCTTACGGGGAGCTGTTTTTT. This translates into CASSPPYGELFF.

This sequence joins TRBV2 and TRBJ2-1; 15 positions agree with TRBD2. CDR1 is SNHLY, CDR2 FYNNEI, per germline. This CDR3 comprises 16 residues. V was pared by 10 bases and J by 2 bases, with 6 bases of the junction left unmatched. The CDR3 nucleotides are TGTGCCACCGGGACTAGCGGGAGGACACCCTACAATGAGCAGTTCTTC. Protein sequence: CATGTSGRTPYNEQFF.

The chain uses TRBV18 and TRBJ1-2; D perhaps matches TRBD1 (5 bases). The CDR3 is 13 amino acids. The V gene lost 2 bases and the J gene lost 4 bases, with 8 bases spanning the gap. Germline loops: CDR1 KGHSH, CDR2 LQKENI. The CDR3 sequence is CASSPGATYGYTF. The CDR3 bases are TGTGCCAGCTCACCAGGGGCCACCTATGGCTACACCTTC.

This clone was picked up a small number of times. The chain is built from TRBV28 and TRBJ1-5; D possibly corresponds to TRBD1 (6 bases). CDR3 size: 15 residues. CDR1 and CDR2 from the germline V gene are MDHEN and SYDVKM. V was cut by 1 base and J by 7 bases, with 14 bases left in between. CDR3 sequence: CASSLYKGGGQPQHF. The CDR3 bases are TGTGCCAGCAGTTTATATAAAGGGGGTGGACAGCCCCAGCATTTT.

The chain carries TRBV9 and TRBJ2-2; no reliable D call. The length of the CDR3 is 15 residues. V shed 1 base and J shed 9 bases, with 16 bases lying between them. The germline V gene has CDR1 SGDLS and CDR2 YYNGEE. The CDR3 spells CASSVLGPPAWELFF. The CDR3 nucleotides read TGTGCCAGCAGCGTACTTGGGCCACCTGCCTGGGAGCTGTTTTTT.

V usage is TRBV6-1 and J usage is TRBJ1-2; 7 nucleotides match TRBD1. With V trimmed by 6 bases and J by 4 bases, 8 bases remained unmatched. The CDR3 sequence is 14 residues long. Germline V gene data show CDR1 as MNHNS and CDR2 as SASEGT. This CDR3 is CASRTDRELYGYTF. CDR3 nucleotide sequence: TGTGCCAGCAGGACCGACAGGGAACTCTATGGCTACACCTTC.

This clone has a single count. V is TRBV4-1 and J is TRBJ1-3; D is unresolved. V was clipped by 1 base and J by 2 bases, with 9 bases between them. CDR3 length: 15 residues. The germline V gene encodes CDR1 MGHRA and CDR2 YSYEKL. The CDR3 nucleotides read TGCGCCAGCAGCCAAGTTGCAAACACTGGAAACACCATATATTTT. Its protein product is CASSQVANTGNTIYF.